Described below is a single T cell receptor (beta chain) sequence and its context. The CDR3 is 17 amino acids. The germline V gene has CDR1 SGHRS and CDR2 YFSETQ. Trimming shortened V by 0 bases and J by 0 bases, and 12 bases separated the two germline ends. These data belong to a study of blood T cell repertoires in COVID-19. Overall study context: T cells, B-cell-depleted T cells, or PBMCs provided the cDNA or gDNA that served as material.

In the study's own analysis: Amplified reference gene primers provided the basis for estimating nucleated cell counts. TCRdb's copy holds only in-frame clones and misses some; the assay was immunoSEQ multiplex PCR. V and J calls and clone size come straight from that table; D and trimming were deduced from the DNA. The sample includes 150,000 to 200,000 clones, more than 80% of them seen just once. The chain joins TRBV5-1 to TRBJ1-4; the D is unclear. This clonotype was obtained from a woman in her sixties with acute or convalescent COVID-19. Input material: peripheral blood. The CDR3 DNA reads as TGCGCCAGCAGCTTGGGGCTGATCCGGGCAACTAATGAAAAACTGTTTTTT. Protein sequence: CASSLGLIRATNEKLFF.